This T cell receptor (beta chain) emerged from a study of blood T cell repertoires in COVID-19 (TCRdb year 2020). At the level of the whole study: Samples from collaborators originated in the United States, Italy and Spain and spanned both the acute and convalescent phases of COVID-19. The prospective study material was composed of cDNA or gDNA derived from T cells, B-cell-depleted T cells, or PBMCs. Subjects who had been exposed to COVID-19, were actively infected with it, or had recovered from it provided the deeply sampled blood TCRbeta repertoires that made up the dataset. A freely available public database, intended as a resource for researchers studying the immune response to SARS-CoV-2, is where the repertoires were released. The samples were drawn from the first 160 participants of the ongoing ImmuneRACE study and from under 1,500 subjects provided by 6 global collaborators. Nearly every sample came with metadata listing a de-identified subject ID, COVID-19 status, age in years and sex. HLA class I and class II types, where available, came from metadata supplied by the sample provider rather than from assay-based typing.

The CDR3 holds 16 amino acids from the cysteine to the phenylalanine. The sequence is cut down to CDR3 DNA, 48 bases in frame from base 1. Per the germline V gene (reference sequence), SEHNR is the CDR1 and FQNEAQ is the CDR2. Deletion took 4 bases off V and 0 bases off J, with a span of 13 bases between the germline ends. TCRbeta CDR3 regions were amplified from genomic DNA using the immunoSEQ Assay, a bias-controlled multiplex PCR. As for the authors' bioinformatics: Within the assay, amplification of reference gene primers was used to estimate how many nucleated cells each sample contained. To quantify the absolute abundance of each unique TCRbeta CDR3 rearrangement, sequence reads were collapsed and filtered. Productive Simpson clonality was computed per sample as the square root of Simpson's diversity index over productive rearrangements. TCRdb obtained this table from immuneACCESS and retained in-frame rearrangements with V and J assigned. These tables miss some clones; where compared with another copy, unresolved V genes account for less than half of the shortfall, and the remainder is unexplained. That table is the source of V, J and clone size, and D and trimming were worked out from the DNA. The sample data list 40,000 to 55,000 clones, and around 86% of these were observed just once. The ten largest account for roughly 14% of the sample.

With regard to this clone: The clone's antigen remains unknown. The input lacks base qualities; no much larger clone sits a single base away.

Collaborating institutions collected whole blood in K2EDTA tubes following their own protocols. For TCRbeta analysis, collaborators shipped samples as frozen whole blood, isolated PBMCs, or DNA extracted from either of those sample types. Paper-wide results and their limitations: Clinical and demographic metadata were provided uncurated, with the amount varying by source and participant.

The specimen was peripheral blood. Recombination joined TRBV7-9 with TRBJ2-4; TRBD2 is possibly the D segment (5 matching bases). The sequence came from a human donor in a cohort sampled during active COVID-19. CDR3 sequence: CASSSPLGLAKNIQYF. In nucleotide form, the sequence is TGTGCCAGCAGCTCCCCCCTCGGACTAGCCAAAAACATTCAGTACTTC.